The source of this TCR beta chain is a study of cytomegalovirus exposure and HLA in healthy donors. As for this clone: Its antigen is still unknown.

Whole-study findings and limits: Fewer N-insertions than the approximately 680-donor mean were reportedly shown by an Asian-associated ancestry cluster in a later analysis.

The study ran its PCR with 60 Vbeta and 13 Jbeta primers. The data were produced by immunoSEQ multiplex PCR, yet TCRdb's version contains in-frame clones alone and is incomplete. The repertoire consists of about 190,000 clones, with 80% to 90% occurring once and the leading ten covering roughly 0.32%. Sequencing was carried out using PBMCs. This clonotype was sampled from a woman aged 25 to 39 in good health and CMV-seronegative.

The CDR3 sequence: CASSFAGWETQYF. Here the CDR3 DNA reads TGCGCCAGCAGCTTCGCGGGCTGGGAGACCCAGTACTTC. The chain carries TRBV5-1 and TRBJ2-5; tentative D call: TRBD2 (5 bases). The CDR3 is 13 residues long. Between the trimmed V and J ends, which lost 2 bases and 5 bases, there was a span of 10 bases. CDR1 is SGHRS and CDR2 is YFSETQ in the germline V gene.